A selection of T cell receptor beta chains follows, all from one sample in a study of cytomegalovirus exposure and HLA in healthy donors. Libraries were prepared by immunoSEQ multiplex PCR; TCRdb keeps only in-frame clonotypes and omits some of them. The profile shows 250,000 to 300,000 clones, just over 85% of them singletons. The sample taken for sequencing was PBMCs. The receptor source for this set is a woman aged 18-29 years in good health and CMV-seronegative. Both conserved end residues are part of each CDR3. The order of the fields is clone size, D gene, V gene, J gene, CDR3 length, CDR3 DNA, CDR3 protein. The D gene is left open where the match is weak. Not every row has a clone size; where given, it reads once, few, many or a size class.

>-|TRBD1|TRBV7-6|TRBJ1-5|15
TGTGCCAGCAGCTCGGGACAGGGAAACAATCAGCCCCAGCATTTT
CASSSGQGNNQPQHF
>-|TRBD1|TRBV27|TRBJ2-6|17
TGTGCCAGCAGTCCCGGACAGGGTTACTCTGGGGCCAACGTCCTGACTTTC
CASSPGQGYSGANVLTF
>-|TRBD2|TRBV18|TRBJ2-1|15
TGTGCCAGCTCACCTAATAGCGGGAGCCAGACTGAGCAGTTCTTC
CASSPNSGSQTEQFF
>-|-|TRBV4-1|TRBJ1-1|15
TGCGCCAGCAGCCACGTCAGTGGCGGAGGCACTGAAGCTTTCTTT
CASSHVSGGGTEAFF
>few|TRBD1|TRBV7-8|TRBJ1-5|14
TGTGCCAGCAGCTCACGGACAGGGGATCAGCCCCAGCATTTT
CASSSRTGDQPQHF
>once|-|TRBV14|TRBJ2-1|15
TGTGCCAGCAGCCAAGGAGCCCAGCGAGTGGGTGAGCAGTTCTTC
CASSQGAQRVGEQFF
>-|TRBD1|TRBV6-5|TRBJ2-2|15
TGTGCCAGCAGTTACCCGGACAGGGAGACCGGGGAGCTGTTTTTT
CASSYPDRETGELFF
>-|-|TRBV27|TRBJ1-1|11
TGTGCCAGCAGTCCACAGTCTGAAGCTTTCTTT
CASSPQSEAFF
>-|TRBD1|TRBV25-1|TRBJ1-1|15
TGTGCCAGCAGAGGGACAGGGGAAGGGGTGACTGAAGCTTTCTTT
CASRGTGEGVTEAFF
>few|-|TRBV7-3|TRBJ2-5|13
TGTGCCAGCAGCGTAGACAACCAAGAGACCCAGTACTTC
CASSVDNQETQYF
>few|-|TRBV19|TRBJ2-1|14
TGTGCCAGTAGTAGTATCGACAGACACAATGAGCAGTTCTTC
CASSSIDRHNEQFF
>-|-|TRBV5-1|TRBJ2-3|14
TGCGCCAGCAACCTGAGGGGGGGTTTAGATACGCAGTATTTT
CASNLRGGLDTQYF
>-|-|TRBV30|TRBJ1-1|16
TGTGCCTGGACCCCAGGCGGGAGGGGAGCTGGAGCTGAAGCTTTCTTT
CAWTPGGRGAGAEAFF
>few|-|TRBV19|TRBJ2-5|15
TGTGCCAGTAGTAATGGGGAACGGGATTATGAGACCCAGTACTTC
CASSNGERDYETQYF
>once|-|TRBV6-1|TRBJ1-5|14
TGTGCCAGCAGTGAAGACAGGAACAATCAGCCCCAGCATTTT
CASSEDRNNQPQHF
>once|-|TRBV28|TRBJ1-4|17
TGTGCCAGCAGTCTAATCGGGGGGACCCCAACTAATGAAAAACTGTTTTTT
CASSLIGGTPTNEKLFF
>-|TRBD1|TRBV7-2|TRBJ1-2|15
TGTGCCAGCAGCTTAGCAGCAGGGGGCGCTTATGGCTACACCTTC
CASSLAAGGAYGYTF
>once|-|TRBV13|TRBJ1-1|14
TGTGCCAGCAGCTCCATTAGGGGGAACACTGAAGCTTTCTTT
CASSSIRGNTEAFF
>-|-|TRBV7-9|TRBJ2-1|12
TGTGCCAGCAGCTCACCCGAGGGGGTTGAGTTCTTC
CASSSPEGVEFF
>-|-|TRBV12-5|TRBJ2-1|15
TGTGCTAGTGGTCCCACCGGGGGTTCCTACAATGAGCAGTTCTTC
CASGPTGGSYNEQFF
>-|TRBD1|TRBV19|TRBJ2-3|14
TGTGCCAGTAGTATGGCAGGGGGCCAAGGGGGAGCGTATTTT
CASSMAGGQGGAYF